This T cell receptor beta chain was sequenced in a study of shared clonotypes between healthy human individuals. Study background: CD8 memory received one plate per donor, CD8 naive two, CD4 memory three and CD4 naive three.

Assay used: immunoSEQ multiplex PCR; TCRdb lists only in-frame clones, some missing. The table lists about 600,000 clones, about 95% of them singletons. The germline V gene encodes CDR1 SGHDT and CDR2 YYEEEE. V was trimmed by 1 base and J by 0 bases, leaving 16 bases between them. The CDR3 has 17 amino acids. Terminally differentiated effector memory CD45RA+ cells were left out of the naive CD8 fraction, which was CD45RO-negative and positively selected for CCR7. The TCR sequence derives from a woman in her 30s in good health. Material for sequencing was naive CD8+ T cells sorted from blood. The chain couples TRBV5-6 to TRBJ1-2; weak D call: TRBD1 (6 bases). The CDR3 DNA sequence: TGTGCCAGCAGCTTGAAGGCTCGACAGGACCCTAACTATGGCTACACCTTC. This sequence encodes CASSLKARQDPNYGYTF. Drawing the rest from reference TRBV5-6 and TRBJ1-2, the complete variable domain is DAGVTQSPTHLIKTRGQQVTLRCSPKSGHDTVSWYQQALGQGPQFIFQYYEEEERQRGNFPDRFSGHQFPNYSSELNVNALLLGDSALYLCASSLKARQDPNYGYTFGSGTRLTVV.